This T cell receptor (beta chain) was identified in a study of blood T cell repertoires in COVID-19 (dated by TCRdb to about 2020). Notes on the research overall: Samples from collaborators originated in the United States, Italy and Spain and spanned both the acute and convalescent phases of COVID-19. Subjects who had been exposed to COVID-19, were actively infected with it, or had recovered from it provided the deeply sampled blood TCRbeta repertoires that made up the dataset. Where available, HLA class I and class II types were obtained from metadata supplied by the sample provider rather than from assay-based typing. A de-identified subject ID, COVID-19 status, age in years and sex were almost always included in the sample metadata. The material from the prospective study consisted of cDNA or gDNA derived from T cells, B-cell-depleted T cells, or PBMCs. The repertoires were released in a freely available public database meant as a resource for research on the immune response to SARS-CoV-2. Samples were obtained from the ongoing ImmuneRACE study (first 160 participants) and from 1,200 or so subjects provided by 6 global collaborators. Overall results and qualifications from the work: The quantity of clinical and demographic metadata differed by source and by participant and was supplied without curation.

About this clone itself: No cognate antigen has been identified for it. Base quality data are lacking; no much larger clone is found one base away.

TCRbeta CDR3 regions were amplified from genomic DNA using the immunoSEQ Assay, a bias-controlled multiplex PCR. The study's processing was this. Nucleated cell counts per sample were estimated from amplification of reference gene primers within the assay. To quantify the absolute abundance of each unique TCRbeta CDR3 rearrangement, sequence reads were collapsed and filtered. For each sample, productive Simpson clonality was calculated as the square root of Simpson's diversity index across productive rearrangements. Not all clones reach the TCRdb copy of this immuneACCESS table, which keeps in-frame sequences only. Checked studies attribute under half of the gap to unresolved V genes and leave the rest unexplained. V, J and clone size reflect that table, while D and trimming were determined from the DNA. Here the sample has about 190,000 clones; roughly 80% occur a single time. The ten largest clonotypes hold less than 20% of the sample.

Each collaborating institution followed its own protocols to collect whole blood in K2EDTA tubes. For TCRbeta analysis, collaborators shipped samples as frozen whole blood, isolated PBMCs, or DNA extracted from either of those sample types. Inclusive of the bounding cysteine and phenylalanine, the CDR3 is 15 residues long. Solely the CDR3 DNA is kept, with 45 bases framed from the first base. V has 7 bases trimmed and J has 3 bases trimmed; junction bases matching no gene number 8. CDR1 and CDR2, looked up from the germline V gene, are SGHVS and FQNEAQ. The rearrangement combines TRBV7-8 with TRBJ2-3; 9 bases in the middle match TRBD2. This sequence originates from a human donor in a cohort sampled during active COVID-19. Sequencing was performed on peripheral blood. The nucleotide sequence reads as follows: TGTGCCAGCATGCGGGGGGGCTTTATTACAGATACGCAGTATTTT. The resulting protein is CASMRGGFITDTQYF.